Listed below are T cell receptor beta chains from one sample, sequenced in a study of OX40 agonist ivuxolimab in advanced cancers. Some clones are missing from TCRdb's copy, which holds only in-frame ones; the method was immunoSEQ multiplex PCR. The top ten clones hold around 1.7% of a sample with about 68,000 clones, around 80% of them seen once. The sample was CD4+ or CD8+ T cells sorted from blood, taken in a trial of the OX40 agonist ivuxolimab. The receptor set was obtained from an adult with an advanced solid tumor such as melanoma, head and neck, liver or kidney cancer. The conserved cysteine and the conserved F or W are not part of the CDR3 here.

cdr3_aa,cdr3_length,j_call,v_call
AISAGVLAGELF,12,TRBJ2-2,TRBV10-3
ASSVARYNEQF,11,TRBJ2-1,TRBV9
ASTQQGNTEAF,11,TRBJ1-1,TRBV6-5
ASSIFRGDEQF,11,TRBJ2-1,TRBV19
ASSLTATDTQY,11,TRBJ2-3,TRBV6-1
ASSFGQQETQY,11,TRBJ2-5,TRBV11-2
ASSLRQGEGAQY,12,TRBJ2-5,TRBV27
ASSSQGRGPDTQY,13,TRBJ2-3,TRBV5-4
ASSLTTAGELF,11,TRBJ2-2,TRBV7-9
ASSLVGALVEKLF,13,TRBJ1-4,TRBV7-9
ASGLDQGGRNEQF,13,TRBJ2-1,TRBV12-5
ASSPGTGELF,10,TRBJ2-2,TRBV11-2
ASSRMNTGELF,11,TRBJ2-2,TRBV7-8
ASGTNTDTQY,10,TRBJ2-3,TRBV2
ASSSTSGRANEQF,13,TRBJ2-1,TRBV28
ASSFPGEPQH,10,TRBJ1-5,TRBV19
ASSLRADHSNQPQH,14,TRBJ1-5,TRBV11-2
ASSLARDKYEQY,12,TRBJ2-7,TRBV5-1
ASSPGTGAYIQY,12,TRBJ2-4,TRBV7-8
AISSDSRGDGYT,12,TRBJ1-2,TRBV10-3
ASSSLDTQY,9,TRBJ2-3,TRBV7-8
ASSFLQGWNSPLH,13,TRBJ1-6,TRBV27
ASSLGGNAYNEQF,13,TRBJ2-1,TRBV5-4
ASSLDLQGAGGYT,13,TRBJ1-2,TRBV7-2
AWSLEAGELF,10,TRBJ2-2,TRBV30
ASSLGPGYEQY,11,TRBJ2-7,TRBV7-2
AISGPRIAGGEDTDTQY,17,TRBJ2-3,TRBV10-3
ASSFRDRDTQY,11,TRBJ2-3,TRBV28
ASSNPRDNSGRFAEQY,16,TRBJ2-7,TRBV21-1
ASRLQGATNTGELF,14,TRBJ2-2,TRBV6-6
SVGQGRQPQH,10,TRBJ1-5,TRBV29-1
ASSISTWGGEQY,12,TRBJ2-7,TRBV19
ASSYSTSSYNSPLH,14,TRBJ1-6,TRBV6-5
ASSQRYSGETQY,12,TRBJ2-5,TRBV4-3
SVDRVGWETQY,11,TRBJ2-5,TRBV29-1
ASSIRQGANYGYT,13,TRBJ1-2,TRBV7-2
ASSIRQGRHEQY,12,TRBJ2-7,TRBV5-1
ASSLGGGAKEQF,12,TRBJ2-1,TRBV5-1
ATSMYMGSGEQY,12,TRBJ2-7,TRBV15
ATSKGTDTQY,10,TRBJ2-3,TRBV15
ASSLVGGNEQF,11,TRBJ2-1,TRBV5-4
ASSYGRSTYEQY,12,TRBJ2-7,TRBV6-6
AARDSFYNEQF,11,TRBJ2-1,TRBV6-5